What follows are 9 T cell receptor beta chains derived from one specimen sequenced in a study of blood T cell repertoires in COVID-19. The method was immunoSEQ multiplex PCR; TCRdb's version includes in-frame clones alone and lacks a portion of them. The sample shows some 150,000 clones, around 90% of them seen only once. The specimen sequenced was peripheral blood. These receptors were collected from a woman aged 60 to 75 with acute or convalescent COVID-19.

The V call is TRBV15, the J call TRBJ2-7; the D gene is possibly TRBD2 (5 bases). V dropped 0 bases and J dropped 7 bases, with 16 bases sitting between them. Germline CDR1 is LNHNV and CDR2 is YYDKDF (reference sequence). The CDR3 sequence is 15 residues long. The CDR3 sequence is CATSRDGVQRREQYF. Written as DNA, the CDR3 is TGTGCCACCAGCAGAGATGGGGTGCAACGGAGGGAGCAGTACTTC.

This clone has only one observation. CDR3 DNA sequence: TGTGCCAGCAGTGAAAGGGGGACGGAAGAGACCCAGTACTTC. Protein: CASSERGTEETQYF. V gene TRBV6-1 combines with J gene TRBJ2-5; TRBD1 might be the D (6 bases). Germline CDR1 MNHNS, CDR2 SASEGT. The CDR3 loop spans 14 amino acids. Between the trimmed V and J ends, which lost 2 bases and 3 bases, there was a span of 10 bases.

The chain employs TRBV19 and TRBJ1-4; perhaps TRBD1 as D (5 bases). The CDR3 is made up of 18 amino acids. V was shortened by 6 bases and J by 0 bases, with 20 bases between the two germline ends. Germline CDR1 is LNHDA and CDR2 is SQIVND (reference sequence). This chain's CDR3 is CASREGRARRTTNEKLFF. CDR3 DNA: TGTGCCAGTAGGGAGGGGAGGGCCCGACGAACAACTAATGAAAAACTGTTTTTT.

The genes are TRBV24-1 and TRBJ2-7, with TRBD1 identical over 7 bases. The CDR3 covers 18 residues. The V gene end was trimmed by 1 base and the J gene end by 3 bases; junction bases not matched to a gene: 14. Germline CDR1 and CDR2: KGHDR and SFDVKD. In DNA form, the CDR3 reads TGTGCCACCAGTGATTTTTTCCCAGGGACAGCCAAAAACTACGAGCAGTACTTC. This translates into CATSDFFPGTAKNYEQYF.

CDR3 protein: CASIRQGSQPQHF. CDR3 nucleotides: TGTGCCAGCATTAGGCAGGGGTCCCAGCCCCAGCATTTT. This chain uses TRBV2 with TRBJ1-5; perhaps TRBD1 as D (6 bases). Germline CDR1 reads SNHLY; CDR2 reads FYNNEI. The V gene lost 7 bases and the J gene lost 7 bases, with 14 bases spanning the gap. There are 13 residues in the CDR3.

The V and J genes are TRBV19 and TRBJ1-5, with unresolved D. Germline assignment: CDR1 LNHDA and CDR2 SQIVND (reference sequence). The CDR3 runs to 15 residues. Deletions cut 3 bases from V and 6 bases from J, with 15 bases between. CDR3 region: CASSIRTIGSQPQHF. Written as DNA, the CDR3 is TGTGCCAGTAGTATCAGGACTATTGGGAGTCAGCCCCAGCATTTT.

V gene TRBV5-1 combines with J gene TRBJ1-3; D uncertain. The V gene's germline CDR1 is SGHRS and CDR2 YFSETQ. The V end was cut by 6 bases, the J end by 4 bases, with 14 bases between. The length of the CDR3 is 14 residues. The CDR3 nucleotides are TGCGCCAGCAAGCTTTGGGGAGCAGGAAACACCATATATTTT. Translating it yields CASKLWGAGNTIYF.

The chain combines TRBV4-1 with TRBJ1-4, with D perhaps matching TRBD1 (6 bases). V was shortened by 7 bases and J by 4 bases, with 28 bases between the two germline ends. Germline values: CDR1 MGHRA, CDR2 YSYEKL. CDR3 size: 19 residues. CDR3: CASNPLSGRGNMGNEKLFF. CDR3 DNA: TGCGCCAGCAACCCCCTATCAGGCAGGGGCAATATGGGTAATGAAAAACTGTTTTTT.

This clone has only one observation. This chain connects TRBV27 to TRBJ2-7, with D perhaps TRBD2 (5 bases). The CDR3 runs to 15 residues. Germline CDR1 and CDR2: MNHEY and SMNVEV (reference sequence). Deletions cut 0 bases from V and 2 bases from J, with 11 bases between. The CDR3 region is CASSLSAGRPYEQYF. The CDR3 coding sequence is TGTGCCAGCAGTTTATCGGCGGGTAGACCCTACGAGCAGTACTTC.